These T cell receptor beta chains were read from a single sample in a study of tissue T cells after allogeneic stem cell transplantation. Here immunoSEQ multiplex PCR was the method, and the copy in TCRdb shows in-frame clones only, minus some. The sample has roughly 42,000 clones, over 85% seen once. The sequences come from blood, collected before transplantation. Source of these receptors: a woman between 35 and 70 years old who later had graft-versus-host disease after an allogeneic stem cell transplant. CDR3s include the opening cysteine and the closing phenylalanine or tryptophan. A D gene is named only where the DNA matches it firmly. Not all rows give a size; the values are once, few, many and, for expanded clones, a class.

J gene,V gene,clone size,D gene,CDR3 protein,CDR3 DNA
TRBJ2-2,TRBV19,-,TRBD1,CATRGQVNTGELFF,TGTGCCACCAGGGGACAGGTAAACACCGGGGAGCTGTTTTTT
TRBJ2-5,TRBV18,-,-,CASSGQETQYF,TGTGCCAGCTCAGGACAAGAGACCCAGTACTTC
TRBJ1-6,TRBV7-2,few,-,CASSLGRGLESPLHF,TGTGCCAGCAGCTTAGGCCGGGGCCTGGAATCACCCCTCCACTTT
TRBJ2-3,TRBV7-2,-,TRBD2,CASSLVGSGSDTQYF,TGTGCCAGCAGCTTAGTCGGTAGCGGGTCAGATACGCAGTATTTT
TRBJ1-2,TRBV3-1/TRBV3-2,-,-,CASSREWGAASGYTF,TGTGCCAGCAGCCGAGAGTGGGGGGCGGCGTCAGGCTACACCTTC
TRBJ2-1,TRBV27,-,TRBD2,CASSKGLAGGEQFF,TGTGCCAGCAGCAAAGGACTAGCGGGAGGGGAGCAGTTCTTC
TRBJ2-6,TRBV6-6,-,TRBD1,CASRSTTGEGANVLTF,TGTGCCAGCAGATCTACGACAGGGGAAGGGGCCAACGTCCTGACTTTC
TRBJ2-5,TRBV29-1,-,-,CSVDRQQETQYF,TGCAGCGTAGACCGACAGCAAGAGACCCAGTACTTC
TRBJ2-7,TRBV7-9,-,-,CASSLDGLGEQYF,TGTGCCAGCAGCTTAGATGGGTTAGGGGAGCAGTACTTC
TRBJ1-4,TRBV6-5,once,-,CASSFTGMGEKLFF,TGTGCCAGCAGCTTCACAGGGATGGGAGAAAAACTGTTTTTT
TRBJ1-1,TRBV6-5,-,TRBD1,CASSYRQGPNTEAFF,TGTGCCAGCAGTTACAGACAGGGCCCGAACACTGAAGCTTTCTTT
TRBJ2-2,TRBV5-1,-,TRBD1,CASSSTGANTGELFF,TGCGCCAGCAGCTCGACAGGGGCGAACACCGGGGAGCTGTTTTTT
TRBJ2-1,TRBV11-3,-,TRBD1,CASSSRTGAYNEQFF,TGTGCCAGCAGCTCCCGGACAGGGGCCTACAATGAGCAGTTCTTC
TRBJ1-2,TRBV28,-,-,CASRFTGTQGNYGYTF,TGTGCCAGCAGATTTACCGGGACTCAAGGAAACTATGGCTACACCTTC
TRBJ1-4,TRBV5-4,-,-,CASSVEGNRKLFF,TGTGCCAGCAGCGTAGAGGGGAATCGAAAACTGTTTTTT
TRBJ2-3,TRBV19,-,TRBD2,CASSIVGRAADTQYF,TGTGCCAGTAGTATTGTCGGGAGGGCGGCAGATACGCAGTATTTT
TRBJ1-2,TRBV5-1,-,-,CASSLGGGYGYTF,TGCGCCAGCAGCTTAGGCGGGGGTTATGGCTACACCTTC
TRBJ2-7,TRBV15,-,TRBD2,CATSPRGAREQYF,TGTGCCACCAGCCCGCGGGGGGCGAGGGAGCAGTACTTC
TRBJ2-1,TRBV5-1,-,-,CASSSGTLYNEQFF,TGCGCCAGCAGCTCCGGGACACTCTACAATGAGCAGTTCTTC
TRBJ2-7,TRBV6-5,-,-,CASSYTISTSYEQYF,TGTGCCAGCAGTTACACTATATCAACTAGCTACGAGCAGTACTTC
TRBJ2-6,TRBV10-3,-,-,CAIRASSGANVLTF,TGTGCCATCAGAGCAAGCTCTGGGGCCAACGTCCTGACTTTC
TRBJ2-5,TRBV9,once,TRBD2,CASSVEAGVETQYF,TGTGCCAGCAGCGTAGAAGCGGGAGTAGAGACCCAGTACTTC
TRBJ1-6,TRBV18,-,-,CASSPGSSYNSPLHF,TGTGCCAGCTCACCAGGGAGCTCCTATAATTCACCCCTCCACTTT
TRBJ2-2,TRBV6-5,-,-,CASSSGTKNTGELFF,TGTGCCAGCAGCTCCGGGACCAAGAACACCGGGGAGCTGTTTTTT
TRBJ2-3,TRBV19,-,TRBD1,CASSDRGHVTDTQYF,TGTGCCAGTAGTGACAGGGGGCATGTGACAGATACGCAGTATTTT
TRBJ2-1,TRBV4-1,-,TRBD1,CASSQTRDRPYNEQFF,TGCGCCAGCAGCCAAACAAGGGACAGGCCCTACAATGAGCAGTTCTTC
TRBJ1-5,TRBV7-2,once,TRBD1,CASSPQAGGGNQPQHF,TGTGCCAGCAGCCCCCAGGCAGGGGGCGGCAATCAGCCCCAGCATTTT
TRBJ2-7,TRBV27,-,-,CASSSLTASYEQYF,TGTGCCAGCAGTTCTCTGACAGCTTCCTACGAGCAGTACTTC
TRBJ2-7,TRBV9,-,-,CASSVGSFGGTSYEQYF,TGTGCCAGCAGCGTAGGATCTTTTGGGGGGACTTCCTACGAGCAGTACTTC
TRBJ2-7,TRBV5-1,few,TRBD1,CASSMGTDPYEQYF,TGCGCCAGCAGCATGGGGACAGACCCCTACGAGCAGTACTTC
TRBJ2-3,TRBV11-2,-,-,CASSLAVQPTDTQYF,TGTGCCAGCAGCTTAGCGGTCCAGCCCACAGATACGCAGTATTTT
TRBJ2-1,TRBV4-2,-,TRBD2,CASSQAAGVLYNEQFF,TGTGCCAGCAGCCAGGCCGCGGGAGTTCTCTACAATGAGCAGTTCTTC
TRBJ2-1,TRBV7-3,-,TRBD1,CASSREGAGYNEQFF,TGTGCCAGCAGCCGAGAGGGGGCGGGCTACAATGAGCAGTTCTTC
TRBJ2-3,TRBV9,-,TRBD2,CASSVSTSGRGTDTQYF,TGTGCCAGCAGCGTTTCGACTAGCGGGAGAGGCACAGATACGCAGTATTTT